These 14 T cell receptor beta chains share one sample of origin, sequenced in a study of graft-versus-host responses after intestinal transplantation. Some clones are missing from TCRdb's copy, which holds only in-frame ones; the method was immunoSEQ multiplex PCR. The sample gives about 130,000 clones, over 90% of which show up once; about 0.18% is in the top ten. Antigen specificity for these receptors is unknown. The source was unstimulated CD4+ T cells sorted from spleen or lymph node cells, collected before intestinal transplant. These receptors were obtained from a human donor who received an intestinal transplant.

The chain carries TRBV6-1 and TRBJ1-1; D is perhaps TRBD1 (6 bases). With 4 bases removed from V and 3 bases from J, the gap between germline ends came to 12 bases. Germline V gives CDR1 MNHNS, CDR2 SASEGT. This CDR3 has 14 residues. CDR3 nucleotides: TGTGCCAGCAGTGTTTGGGGGGCGGACACTGAAGCTTTCTTT. Amino acids: CASSVWGADTEAFF.

This chain links TRBV6-1 with TRBJ2-3; the D gene is possibly TRBD2 (5 bases). The germline V gene has CDR1 MNHNS and CDR2 SASEGT. V lost 4 bases to trimming and J lost 5 bases, with 7 bases between them. The CDR3 loop spans 12 amino acids. The CDR3 DNA is TGTGCCAGCAGTGTCGCGGGAGATACGCAGTATTTT. Its translation: CASSVAGDTQYF.

The chain uses TRBV19 and TRBJ2-5; tentative D call: TRBD2 (5 bases). Germline V gives CDR1 LNHDA, CDR2 SQIVND (reference sequence). V was pared by 3 bases and J by 1 base, with 12 bases between. This CDR3 is built from 15 residues. CDR3 loop: CASSISGISQETQYF. The CDR3 bases are TGTGCCAGTAGTATCTCCGGGATATCCCAAGAGACCCAGTACTTC.

This chain links TRBV19 with TRBJ1-5; TRBD1 matches at 7 bases. The CDR3 loop spans 14 amino acids. Germline V lookup: CDR1 LNHDA, CDR2 SQIVND (reference sequence). V dropped 5 bases and J dropped 2; count of bases not matched to a gene: 3. CDR3 nucleotides: TGTGCCAGTAGTTACAGGGGAGGCAATCAGCCCCAGCATTTT. This translates into CASSYRGGNQPQHF.

This sequence joins TRBV5-5 and TRBJ2-2; tentative D call: TRBD1 (5 bases). Germline CDR1 is SGHKS and CDR2 is YYEKEE (reference sequence). Trimming took off 2 bases at V and 3 bases at J, with 8 bases between the two ends. CDR3 length equals 14 residues. The CDR3 here is CASSFDSYTGELFF. CDR3 in DNA: TGTGCCAGCAGCTTTGACAGCTACACCGGGGAGCTGTTTTTT.

The V and J genes are TRBV20-1 and TRBJ2-7; D unclear. The V end was cut by 3 bases, the J end by 2 bases, with 5 bases between. This CDR3 has 11 residues. From germline, CDR1 is DFQATT and CDR2 SNEGSKA (reference sequence). The CDR3 loop reads CSARKTYEQYF. In DNA, the CDR3 is TGCAGTGCTAGGAAAACCTACGAGCAGTACTTC.

The chain uses TRBV5-1 and TRBJ2-7, with a tentative D call TRBD2 (6 bases). CDR3 length equals 15 residues. The germline V gene encodes CDR1 SGHRS and CDR2 YFSETQ. V lost 2 bases and J 0 bases, leaving 12 bases between the germline ends. The CDR3 here is CASSFGGVSSYEQYF. The CDR3 DNA follows: TGCGCCAGCAGCTTCGGCGGGGTGAGCTCCTACGAGCAGTACTTC.

This chain joins TRBV30 and TRBJ2-2; D unresolved. V lost 5 bases, J lost 6 bases, and 19 bases lay in between. The CDR3 totals 15 residues. The germline CDR1 and CDR2 sequences are GTSNPN and SVGIG (reference sequence). The CDR3 region is CAWQSRGPPPGELFF. The CDR3, as DNA: TGTGCCTGGCAATCCCGCGGACCCCCCCCCGGGGAGCTGTTTTTT.

This rearrangement joins TRBV19 to TRBJ2-2, with D possibly matching TRBD1 (8 bases). The length of the CDR3 is 15 residues. Looked up from germline, CDR1 is LNHDA and CDR2 is SQIVND (reference sequence). Trimming left V 5 bases short and J 3 bases short, with 13 bases between. CDR3 sequence reads: CASSLQGGYTGELFF. Here the CDR3 DNA reads TGTGCCAGTAGTTTACAGGGGGGGTACACCGGGGAGCTGTTTTTT.

The CDR3 loop reads CASAGGPSTDTQYF. CDR3 nucleotide sequence: TGTGCCAGTGCTGGAGGGCCTAGCACAGATACGCAGTATTTT. J is TRBJ2-3 and V is TRBV19; weak D call: TRBD2 (6 bases). The CDR3 runs 14 residues. The ends were cut back, 8 bases at V and 0 bases at J, with 12 bases in the middle. Germline V gives CDR1 LNHDA, CDR2 SQIVND (reference sequence). Combining the CDR3 with reference TRBV19 and TRBJ2-3 gives the whole variable domain DGGITQSPKYLFRKEGQNVTLSCEQNLNHDAMYWYRQDPGQGLRLIYYSQIVNDFQKGDIAEGYSVSREKKESFPLTVTSAQKNPTAFYLCASAGGPSTDTQYFGPGTRLTVL.

The sample holds a few counts of this clone. This sequence joins TRBV7-3 and TRBJ2-2; TRBD2 agrees at 7 bases. This CDR3 comprises 13 residues. Germline CDR1 is SGHTA and CDR2 is FQGTGA. J gave up 4 bases and V 4 bases, and 0 bases lay outside the gene matches. CDR3 residues: CASSWTSTGELFF. CDR3 DNA sequence: TGTGCCAGCAGCTGGACTAGCACCGGGGAGCTGTTTTTT.

The rearrangement uses TRBV27 and TRBJ2-3; 16 bases match TRBD2. J lost 5 bases, V lost 6 bases, and 11 bases had no gene match. The CDR3 consists of 18 residues. From germline, CDR1 is MNHEY and CDR2 SMNVEV (reference sequence). The CDR3 DNA reads TGTGCCAGCAGCCCGGGACTAGCGGGAGGGCCTCGGAAAGATACGCAGTATTTT. This translates into CASSPGLAGGPRKDTQYF.

The J gene is TRBJ2-1, the V gene TRBV21-1; TRBD2, as called in the table, went unchecked against the DNA. TRBV21-1 is deemed a pseudogene. The CDR3 sequence is 19 residues long. The CDR3 DNA reads TGTGCCAGCAGCAAACGTCCGAATAGCGGGAGTACACCCTACAATGAGCAGTTCTTC. This encodes CASSKRPNSGSTPYNEQFF.

This CDR3 is CASSLTDTQYF. CDR3 DNA sequence: TGTGCCAGCAGCCTCACAGATACGCAGTATTTT. The chain has TRBV14 and TRBJ2-3; D not resolved. CDR1 is SGHDN, CDR2 FVKESK, per germline. The CDR3 is 11 residues long. Deletions cut 4 bases from V and 2 bases from J, with 1 base between.